The sequence of this TCR beta chain was determined in a study of T cell responses to AZD1222 COVID-19 vaccine. General observations from the study: At baseline, just 6 or 7 AZD1222 recipients tested seropositive. Across the whole spike, CD4 TCRs peaked at regions 160-218 and 743-854. Unmutated variant regions reportedly attract nearly half of all spike-specific TCRs.

Assay: immunoSEQ multiplex PCR; the TCRdb copy retains only in-frame clones and omits some. The repertoire holds about 160,000 clones, with more than 85% as singletons. Comments on this clone: Its specificity is not known.

V was trimmed by 4 bases and J by 8 bases, leaving 15 bases between them. Looked up from germline, CDR1 is SGHDT and CDR2 is YYEEEE. The CDR3 consists of 13 residues. The clonotype was recovered from an adult in good health. The chain links TRBV5-6 to TRBJ1-2; D gene uncertain. Sequenced material: peripheral blood, taken on day 0 of AZD1222 vaccination. The CDR3 sequence is CASSHVRTRGYTF. CDR3 DNA: TGTGCCAGCAGCCACGTTAGGACGCGGGGCTACACCTTC. The entire variable domain, with the rest obtained from reference TRBV5-6 and TRBJ1-2, is as follows: DAGVTQSPTHLIKTRGQQVTLRCSPKSGHDTVSWYQQALGQGPQFIFQYYEEEERQRGNFPDRFSGHQFPNYSSELNVNALLLGDSALYLCASSHVRTRGYTFGSGTRLTVV.